The 2 T cell receptor beta chains presented below share a single source sample, sequenced in a study of spatial heterogeneity in lung cancer. Their recognized antigens are unknown. As for time point: sample taken at primary tumor resection. TCRdb reanalysed the 5' RACE reads using MiXCR and keeps one entry per CDR3 protein. The repertoire holds about 100,000 distinct CDR3 sequences, with around 4.3% as singletons. Whole-study results and caveats: Tumoral mutation counts were tracked by counts of expanded intratumoral alpha and beta TCRs.

Sample: lung tumor tissue, taken at surgery. Receptor source: a male donor with early-stage non-small cell lung cancer.

The chain employs TRBV5-1 and TRBJ1-4; TRBD1 is a possible D gene (5 bases). CDR3 length equals 14 residues. V lost 4 bases and J 3 bases, leaving 10 bases between the germline ends. The germline gives CDR1 SGHRS, CDR2 YFSETQ. The CDR3 coding sequence is TGCGCCAGCAGCGATGGGGGATCTAATGAAAAACTGTTTTTT. Translation: CASSDGGSNEKLFF.

This clonotype has more than one count but fewer than ten. This chain links TRBV30 with TRBJ1-2; D is unresolved. The CDR3 runs 12 residues. Germline assignment: CDR1 GTSNPN and CDR2 SVGIG (reference sequence). V was trimmed by 5 bases and J by 2 bases, leaving 9 bases between them. CDR3 nucleotides: TGTGCCTGGGGTTGGGAAAACTATGGCTACACCTTC. Translating it yields CAWGWENYGYTF.